These 7 T cell receptor beta chains came from one sample sequenced in a study of shared clonotypes between healthy human individuals. CD45RO-negative CD8 cells positively selected for CCR7 made up the naive population, which excluded terminally differentiated effector memory CD45RA+ cells. Some clones are missing from TCRdb's copy, which holds only in-frame ones; the method was immunoSEQ multiplex PCR. The data contain around 2.1 million clones, about 92% of them singletons. Sequenced input: naive CD8+ T cells from PBMCs. Receptors originate from a man between 18 and 29 years old in good health. Some clones in this sample may be carry-over from other donors' samples.

The J gene is TRBJ2-7, the V gene TRBV6-4; TRBD2 matches 7 bases. The V gene end was trimmed by 7 bases and the J gene end by 4 bases; junction bases not matched to a gene: 16. Germline V gives CDR1 MRHNA, CDR2 SNTAGT. The CDR3 length is 16 residues. The CDR3, as DNA: TGTGCCAGCACCCTTCCACCCACTAGCGCTAGGTACGAGCAGTACTTC. Protein: CASTLPPTSARYEQYF.

V gene TRBV7-9 combines with J gene TRBJ2-1; TRBD2 agrees at 9 bases. Germline loops: CDR1 SEHNR, CDR2 FQNEAQ (reference sequence). This CDR3 spans 16 amino acids. Trimming cost V 3 bases and J 2 bases; bases outside gene matches: 5. CDR3 region: CASSLRLAETYNEQFF. CDR3 nucleotide sequence: TGTGCCAGCAGCTTGCGACTAGCGGAGACCTACAATGAGCAGTTCTTC.

The genes are TRBV29-1 and TRBJ2-1; the match to TRBD2 covers 10 bases. Trimming cost V 4 bases and J 7 bases; bases outside gene matches: 13. Looked up from germline, CDR1 is SQVTM and CDR2 is ANQGSEA. This CDR3 is built from 16 residues. This CDR3 reads CSVVGSSGSIWNEQFF. The CDR3 DNA reads as TGCAGCGTTGTTGGATCTAGCGGGAGTATATGGAATGAGCAGTTCTTC.

The chain recombines TRBV5-6 with TRBJ2-7, with a possible D match to TRBD2 (5 bases). With 4 bases removed from V and 2 bases from J, the gap between germline ends came to 22 bases. This CDR3 region has 17 residues. Germline V gene data show CDR1 as SGHDT and CDR2 as YYEEEE. The CDR3 here is CASSPTDFTSDPYEQYF. The CDR3 coding sequence is TGTGCCAGCAGCCCCACCGACTTTACTAGTGACCCCTACGAGCAGTACTTC.

This clone is a singleton in its sample. This chain links TRBV19 with TRBJ1-5, with a tentative D call TRBD1 (6 bases). This CDR3 is 15 amino acids long. Deletions cut 3 bases from V and 3 bases from J, with 12 bases between. Germline CDR1 reads LNHDA; CDR2 reads SQIVND (reference sequence). The CDR3 sequence: CASSISRDTNQPQHF. In nucleotides, the CDR3 is TGTGCCAGTAGTATTAGTCGGGACACCAATCAGCCCCAGCATTTT.

The rearrangement joins TRBV20-1 to TRBJ1-2; D gene uncertain. Looked up from germline, CDR1 is DFQATT and CDR2 is SNEGSKA (reference sequence). V lost 5 bases and J lost 8, with 6 bases in between. This CDR3 has 9 amino acids. In DNA, the CDR3 is TGCAGTGCTCATTGGGGCTACACCTTC. This gives the protein CSAHWGYTF.

With regard to this clone: This same CDR3 is encoded by further DNA sequences in the sample. The chain combines TRBV5-6 with TRBJ1-3; D is uncertain. CDR3 length equals 14 residues. V lost 1 base and J 0 bases, leaving 5 bases between the germline ends. Germline CDR1 SGHDT, CDR2 YYEEEE. As DNA, the CDR3 is TGTGCCAGCAGCTTGAGAGGCTCTGGAAACACCATATATTTT. This sequence encodes CASSLRGSGNTIYF.